The count of the clone carrying this TCR beta chain is one. These data come from a study of blood T cell repertoires in COVID-19. As for the study in general: The study drew acute and convalescent COVID-19 samples from the United States, Italy and Spain.

Original processing notes: Reference gene primer amplification gave nucleated cell count estimates. The method was immunoSEQ multiplex PCR; TCRdb's version includes in-frame clones alone and lacks a portion of them. The V and J calls and the clone size are those of that table, but D and trimming were determined from the DNA. This table has 130,000 or so clones, roughly 80% appearing once. The ends lost 5 bases at V and 2 bases at J; junction bases unmatched: 3. This CDR3 is 13 amino acids long. Germline values: CDR1 SGHKS, CDR2 YYEKEE (reference sequence). The chain joins TRBV5-5 to TRBJ2-7; TRBD1 matches 8 bases. The material sequenced was PBMCs or T cells enriched from blood (not recorded which). The TCR sequence derives from a man aged 30 to 45 who had recovered from COVID-19. The CDR3 DNA reads as TGTGCCAGCAGACGGACAGGGACCTACGAGCAGTACGTC. Protein: CASRRTGTYEQYV.